This T cell receptor (beta chain) was documented in a study of shared clonotypes between healthy human individuals. The data were produced by immunoSEQ multiplex PCR, yet TCRdb's version contains in-frame clones alone and is incomplete. The sample includes over a million clones, 75% to 85% of them seen just once. The receptor was isolated from a man younger than 35 in good health. Some clones in this sample may be carry-over from other donors' samples. The specimen was memory CD4+ T cells from PBMCs. Sample subset: CD45RA-negative fraction.

Here the CDR3 reads CATSASANTEAFF. In DNA form, the CDR3 reads TGTGCCACCTCCGCCAGCGCCAACACTGAAGCTTTCTTT. V usage is TRBV6-1 and J usage is TRBJ1-1, with D unclear. The CDR3 sequence is 13 residues long. V lost 10 bases and J 2 bases, leaving 14 bases between the germline ends. Per germline, CDR1 MNHNS and CDR2 SASEGT.